These 8 T cell receptor beta chains share one sample of origin, sequenced in a study of cytomegalovirus exposure and HLA in healthy donors. The PCR employed 60 Vbeta primers together with 13 Jbeta primers. Only in-frame clones appear in the TCRdb table, and some are missing; sequencing was by immunoSEQ multiplex PCR. Of over 100,000 clones in the sample, roughly a tenth were seen once. Source material: PBMCs. These receptor sequences come from a man between 40 and 49 years old in good health and CMV-seropositive.

The chain joins TRBV7-9 to TRBJ2-3; D is perhaps TRBD2 (6 bases). The V gene's germline CDR1 is SEHNR and CDR2 FQNEAQ (reference sequence). The CDR3 is 16 amino acids. V was cut by 4 bases and J by 5 bases, with 19 bases left in between. The CDR3 is CASSSAYPGLLDTQYF. The CDR3 region has the DNA TGTGCCAGCAGCTCAGCCTACCCGGGACTGTTAGATACGCAGTATTTT.

The gene calls are TRBV30 and TRBJ1-3; the match to TRBD1 covers 7 bases. This CDR3 has 13 residues. V shed 5 bases and J 2 bases; nucleotides not matched to a gene: 3. Germline V CDR1 and CDR2: GTSNPN, SVGIG (reference sequence). The CDR3 DNA is TGTGCCTGGGCGACAGGGACTGGAAACACCATATATTTT. Translating it yields CAWATGTGNTIYF.

The chain uses TRBV6-6 and TRBJ2-5, with 7 positions matching TRBD2. This CDR3 comprises 15 residues. Germline assignment: CDR1 MNHNY and CDR2 SVGAGI (reference sequence). Trimming at V came to 8 bases and at J to 1 base, leaving 10 bases not matched to a gene. CDR3 sequence (DNA): TGTGCCAGCGGGGAGGGAGAGGACTCCCAAGAGACCCAGTACTTC. Residues: CASGEGEDSQETQYF.

This clone was counted a few times. The V and J genes are TRBV13 and TRBJ2-2; possible D gene TRBD1, 5 bases. This CDR3 spans 14 amino acids. Trimming took off 4 bases at V and 3 bases at J, with 9 bases between the two ends. Germline values: CDR1 PRHDT, CDR2 FYEKMQ (reference sequence). CDR3 loop: CASSYDRYTGELFF. CDR3 sequence (DNA): TGTGCCAGCAGCTACGACAGATACACCGGGGAGCTGTTTTTT.

This clone was detected a few times. This chain links TRBV29-1 with TRBJ2-7; D may be TRBD1 (6 bases). V shed 6 bases and J shed 2 bases, with 11 bases lying between them. Germline V lookup: CDR1 SQVTM, CDR2 ANQGSEA. The CDR3 has 12 residues. The CDR3 DNA reads as TGCAGCGTCCCCGGACAGACCTACGAGCAGTACTTC. Protein sequence: CSVPGQTYEQYF.

This clone was observed a few times. V and J are TRBV6-5 and TRBJ2-1, with no clear D. The CDR3 is 13 amino acids. V shed 8 bases and J shed 8 bases, with 16 bases lying between them. Germline-derived CDR1 and CDR2 are MNHEY and SVGAGI. The CDR3 loop is CASLSPPGHEQFF. The CDR3 DNA sequence: TGTGCCAGCCTGAGCCCGCCTGGGCATGAGCAGTTCTTC.

This chain joins TRBV4-1 and TRBJ2-2, with 7 nucleotides matching TRBD2. There are 15 residues in the CDR3. Germline CDR1 is MGHRA and CDR2 is YSYEKL. J gave up 3 bases and V 1 base, and 2 bases lay outside the gene matches. For the CDR3, the DNA is TGCGCCAGCAGCCAAGTCGCGGGGGACACCGGGGAGCTGTTTTTT. Its protein is CASSQVAGDTGELFF.

This clone has more than one count but fewer than ten. The J gene is TRBJ1-1, the V gene TRBV29-1; D unclear. V lost 3 bases to trimming and J lost 0 bases, with 23 bases between them. The length of the CDR3 is 18 residues. In germline, CDR1 is SQVTM, CDR2 ANQGSEA. DNA of the CDR3: TGCAGCGTTGACCGCCCCGGGGAGGTTAACAGATTGAACACTGAAGCTTTCTTT. Encoded protein: CSVDRPGEVNRLNTEAFF.